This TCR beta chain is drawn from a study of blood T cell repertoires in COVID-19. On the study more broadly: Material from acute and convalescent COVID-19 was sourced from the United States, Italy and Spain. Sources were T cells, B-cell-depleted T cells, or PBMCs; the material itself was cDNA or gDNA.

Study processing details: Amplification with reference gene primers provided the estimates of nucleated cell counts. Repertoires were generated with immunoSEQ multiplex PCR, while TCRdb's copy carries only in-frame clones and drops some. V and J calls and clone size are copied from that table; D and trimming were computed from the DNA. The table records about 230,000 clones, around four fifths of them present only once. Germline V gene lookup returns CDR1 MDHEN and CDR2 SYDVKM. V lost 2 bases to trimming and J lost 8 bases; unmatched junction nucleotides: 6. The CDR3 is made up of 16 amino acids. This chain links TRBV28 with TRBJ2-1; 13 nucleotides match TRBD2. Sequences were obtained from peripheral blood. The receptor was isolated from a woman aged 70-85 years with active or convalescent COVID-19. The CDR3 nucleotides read TGTGCCAGCAGTTTAGGACTAGCGGGAGTGAAGGATGAGCAGTTCTTC. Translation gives CASSLGLAGVKDEQFF.